The 21 T cell receptor beta chains below all came from one sample that was sequenced in a study of T cells in Graves' hyperthyroidism and ophthalmopathy. Amplification yielded TCR beta CDR3 regions, with RNA transcripts as the source. First-round RT-PCR with HTBI primers amplified the TCR CDR3 region. A single record per CDR3 protein comes from TCRdb applying MiXCR to the multiplex PCR reads. The data show roughly 500,000 distinct CDR3 sequences, about 22% seen once. Sequenced input: blood. All receptors derive from a woman between 65 and 79 years old with Graves' ophthalmopathy.

This clonotype showed up many times. The chain employs TRBV7-2 and TRBJ2-3; D possibly corresponds to TRBD1 (5 bases). Germline-derived CDR1 and CDR2 are SGHTA and FQGNSA. Trimming pared 4 bases from V and 1 base from J, leaving 15 bases between. The CDR3 runs to 16 residues. CDR3 amino acids: CASSSLLLRGTDTQYF. The CDR3 DNA reads TGTGCCAGCAGCTCATTACTACTCAGGGGCACAGATACGCAGTATTTT.

This clonotype was counted a single time. This chain uses TRBV10-3 with TRBJ2-6, with D uncertain. CDR1 ENHRY and CDR2 SYGVKD come from the germline V gene. The CDR3 runs 13 residues. V was trimmed by 10 bases and J by 0 bases, leaving 7 bases between them. CDR3 nucleotide sequence: TGTGCCACTTCAAACTCTGGGGCCAACGTCCTGACTTTC. Amino acid sequence: CATSNSGANVLTF.

In this sample, this clonotype turned up a few times. V and J are TRBV12-3 or TRBV12-4 and TRBJ2-7, with D unresolved. The CDR3 covers 11 residues. Trimming stripped 3 bases from V and 12 bases from J, with 12 bases between. CDR3 coding DNA: TGTGCCAGCAGTTTCGCAGACCGGCGGTACTTC. Protein product: CASSFADRRYF.

With regard to this clonotype: A single base separates this from a much larger clone, so it may be a read error. This chain links TRBV4-2 with TRBJ2-1; TRBD2 agrees at 10 bases. Germline V gene lookup returns CDR1 LGHNA and CDR2 YNFKEQ. CDR3 length: 15 residues. Here the CDR3 reads CASSQGAGGGNEQLF. CDR3 bases: TGTGCCAGCAGCCAAGGAGCGGGAGGGGGCAATGAGCAGCTCTTC.

This clonotype was seen repeatedly, ten times or more. The chain combines TRBV6-5 with TRBJ2-1, with 8 bases matching TRBD1. In germline, CDR1 is MNHEY, CDR2 SVGAGI. CDR3 length: 15 residues. J lost 6 bases, V lost 0 bases, and 4 bases had no gene match. The CDR3 DNA is TGTGCCAGCAGTTACTCAGGACAGGGCGGCAATGAGCAGTTCTTC. It codes for CASSYSGQGGNEQFF.

This clonotype has a count of ten or more. V and J are TRBV28 and TRBJ1-3, with TRBD1 matching 8 bases. Looked up from germline, CDR1 is MDHEN and CDR2 is SYDVKM. CDR3 length equals 15 residues. V was pared by 4 bases and J by 4 bases, with 6 bases of the junction left unmatched. The CDR3 loop is CASSWDRRIGNTIYF. Written as DNA, the CDR3 is TGTGCCAGCAGTTGGGACAGGAGGATCGGAAACACCATATATTTT.

This clonotype occurred many times. J is TRBJ1-1 and V is TRBV11-2, with a tentative D call TRBD1 (6 bases). Germline V lookup: CDR1 SGHAT, CDR2 FQNNGV. Trimming stripped 5 bases from V and 1 base from J, with 11 bases between. The CDR3 has 14 amino acids. CDR3 coding DNA: TGTGCCAGCAGCGTAAACAGGGCGAACACTGAAGCTTTCTTT. Translation: CASSVNRANTEAFF.

The table lists this clonotype with many counts. The genes are TRBV2 and TRBJ1-5, with D unresolved. Looked up from germline, CDR1 is SNHLY and CDR2 is FYNNEI. The ends were cut back, 2 bases at V and 8 bases at J, with 13 bases in the middle. The CDR3 contains 14 residues. CDR3 loop: CASSEMISQEPQHF. The CDR3 DNA sequence: TGTGCCAGCAGTGAAATGATCTCGCAGGAGCCCCAGCATTTT.

This clonotype has at least ten counts. The chain couples TRBV9 to TRBJ1-5; possible D gene TRBD1, 6 bases. The germline V and J ends were trimmed by 4 bases and 6 bases, with 17 bases remaining between them. Germline lookup yields CDR1 SGDLS and CDR2 YYNGEE. CDR3 length: 15 residues. CDR3 nucleotides: TGTGCCAGCAGCAGAGGTGGGGGCCTGGGTCAGCCCCAGCATTTT. Its protein product is CASSRGGGLGQPQHF.

This clonotype appeared a few times. The chain combines TRBV5-1 with TRBJ2-1, with a weak D call TRBD2 (5 bases). The V gene lost 4 bases and the J gene lost 6 bases, with 11 bases spanning the gap. The CDR3 sequence is 13 residues long. Per the germline V gene, CDR1 is SGHRS and CDR2 is YFSETQ. CDR3 loop: CASSPRSGNEQFF. The CDR3 nucleotides are TGCGCCAGCAGCCCCCGAAGCGGCAATGAGCAGTTCTTC.

This clonotype was counted ten times or more. The CDR3: CASSPPNGRAVNEQFF. The DNA of the CDR3 is TGTGCCAGCAGCCCCCCGAACGGGAGGGCGGTGAATGAGCAGTTCTTC. The rearrangement joins TRBV13 to TRBJ2-1; 8 bases match TRBD2. There are 16 residues in the CDR3. Germline lookup yields CDR1 PRHDT and CDR2 FYEKMQ (reference sequence). Trimming took 5 bases from V and 7 from J; bases not matched to a gene: 13.

The rearrangement links TRBV11-2 to TRBJ2-7; TRBD2 aligns across 11 bases. CDR3 length: 16 residues. V was pared by 5 bases and J by 6 bases, with 12 bases of the junction left unmatched. Per the germline V gene, CDR1 is SGHAT and CDR2 is FQNNGV. The CDR3: CASSPQRLAGGREQYF. The CDR3 nucleotides are TGTGCCAGCAGCCCTCAAAGGCTAGCGGGAGGACGCGAGCAGTACTTC.

This clonotype has at least ten counts. The chain employs TRBV15 and TRBJ2-1; D is possibly TRBD2 (5 bases). V lost 8 bases to trimming and J lost 0 bases, with 14 bases between them. The CDR3 has 15 amino acids. Per germline, CDR1 LNHNV and CDR2 YYDKDF (reference sequence). The CDR3 is CATGVQRSSYNEQFF. The CDR3 nucleotides are TGTGCCACCGGAGTCCAGCGGAGCTCCTACAATGAGCAGTTCTTC.

V usage is TRBV4-1 and J usage is TRBJ1-2, with 7 bases aligning to TRBD1. J lost 4 bases, V lost 4 bases, and 9 bases had no gene match. The CDR3 has 15 residues. Germline V lookup: CDR1 MGHRA, CDR2 YSYEKL. CDR3 nucleotides: TGCGCCAGCAGCCTACAACAGGGGACAATCTATGGCTACACCTTC. It yields the protein CASSLQQGTIYGYTF.

The rearrangement joins TRBV5-1 to TRBJ2-7; D is undetermined. Germline V lookup: CDR1 SGHRS, CDR2 YFSETQ. There are 16 residues in the CDR3. V was clipped by 2 bases and J by 2 bases, with 17 bases between them. CDR3 in amino acids: CASSFHLKVATYEQYF. The CDR3 nucleotides read TGCGCCAGCAGCTTTCATTTAAAGGTTGCGACCTACGAGCAGTACTTC.

This clonotype came up a few times. The chain uses TRBV6-1 and TRBJ2-1, with TRBD2 matching over 9 bases. Germline V gene data show CDR1 as MNHNS and CDR2 as SASEGT. V gave up 5 bases and J gave up 5 bases; unmatched junction bases: 7. The CDR3 covers 15 residues. The CDR3 protein is CASSRRREGHNEQFF. CDR3 DNA: TGTGCCAGCAGTCGTCGGCGGGAGGGCCACAATGAGCAGTTCTTC.

This clonotype came up a few times. The rearrangement joins TRBV6-2 or TRBV6-3 to TRBJ1-1; the D is unclear. V lost 4 bases and J lost 1, with 10 bases in between. The CDR3 contains 14 residues. CDR1 and CDR2 from the germline V gene are MNHEY and SVGEGT. As DNA, the CDR3 is TGTGCCAGCAGTTCTACCTCGCCGAACACTGAAGCTTTCTTT. Its translation: CASSSTSPNTEAFF.

V usage is TRBV3-1 and J usage is TRBJ2-7; 9 bases align to TRBD2. The V segment lost 2 bases and the J segment 0 bases; nucleotides outside the gene matches: 2. This CDR3 contains 15 residues. Per germline, CDR1 LGHDT and CDR2 YNNKEL (reference sequence). CDR3 nucleotide sequence: TGTGCCAGCAGCCAAACTAGCGGGTTCTCCTACGAGCAGTACTTC. The encoded protein is CASSQTSGFSYEQYF.

The J gene is TRBJ2-3, the V gene TRBV27, with D possibly matching TRBD2 (6 bases). This CDR3 spans 17 amino acids. Trimming cost V 8 bases and J 4 bases, with 25 bases left between them. Per the germline V gene, CDR1 is MNHEY and CDR2 is SMNVEV (reference sequence). In DNA form, the CDR3 reads TGTGCCAGCCCCCCATGGACTATCCCTCTGGAGGCAGATACGCAGTATTTT. Translated: CASPPWTIPLEADTQYF.

The CDR3 is CASGLGSGGTDTQYF. For the CDR3, the DNA is TGTGCTAGTGGTTTGGGTAGCGGGGGCACAGATACGCAGTATTTT. V usage is TRBV12-5 and J usage is TRBJ2-3, with 8 nucleotides matching TRBD2. The ends lost 1 base at V and 1 base at J; junction bases unmatched: 1. The CDR3 totals 15 residues. CDR1 and CDR2 (germline): LGHNT, FRNRAP.

The chain carries TRBV7-9 and TRBJ2-2; 10 nucleotides agree with TRBD1. Germline CDR1 reads SEHNR; CDR2 reads FQNEAQ (reference sequence). This CDR3 spans 15 amino acids. V trimming: 7 bases; J trimming: 3 bases; junction bases outside the gene matches: 5. This CDR3 reads CASITGQGHTGELFF. In nucleotides, the CDR3 is TGTGCCAGCATTACGGGACAGGGGCACACCGGGGAGCTGTTTTTT.